This TCR beta chain came from a study of shared clonotypes between healthy human individuals (dated by TCRdb to 2018 to 2021). Regarding the complete study: The cohort comprised a couple of women and a few men aged 18 to 49 years. To increase sequencing depth and limit assay-specific biases, different laboratories used diverse techniques to prepare libraries and sequence TCR repertoires. Per donor, leukapheresis produced somewhere between about 0.94 and 9 billion PBMCs. Per donor, three plates each were used for CD4 naive and CD4 memory, two for CD8 naive, and one for CD8 memory. To estimate repertoire size and how much clonotype sharing occurs between individuals, the study deeply sequenced the blood TCR repertoires of roughly 5 healthy adults.

Using the deep immunoSEQ assay, TCR CDR3 regions were amplified from genomic DNA by multiplex PCR. Genomic DNA extracted from each cell subset was distributed evenly over all wells of several immunoSEQ 96-well plates, and each plate served as one replicate. For sorted subsets, each replicate PCR was loaded with approximately 190 ng genomic DNA, equivalent to 25,000 to 35,000 T cell genomes. Purified libraries were measured with a Qubit 3.0 fluorometer, size-checked on a Bioanalyzer 2100, and measured again with the KAPA Library Quantification kit. Every immunoSEQ 96-well plate was sequenced on a separate single-read 150-cycle Illumina NextSeq 550 flow cell. As for the original processing: Because the immunoSEQ output held only junctional sequences and lacked quality scores, the filtering could not match the filtering applied to full-length reads. To assign V/J genes and CDR3, sequences were annotated against IMGT germline references using PyIR, a Python wrapper for IgBLAST v1.9. Reads were filtered out if the reads had weak V/J assignments (E-value above 1e-6), no CDR3, stop codons, out-of-frame junctions, or ambiguous translated residues. V3J clonotypes were defined by identical inferred V gene, J gene, and CDR3 amino acid sequence. The percentage overlap between two repertoires was calculated by dividing the number of shared unique clonotypes by the size of the smaller repertoire. Three approaches were used to assess repertoire richness: RTK rarefaction, the Chao1 estimator, and Recon v2.1 estimates of unobserved clonotypes. For all TCRbeta clonotypes obtained by the gDNA method from several donors, generation probabilities were computed with OLGA. Sourced from immuneACCESS, this table was stored by TCRdb with only in-frame sequences that have V and J called. A share of the clones is absent; for the studies checked, an unresolved V gene accounts for under half, and the remainder has no known explanation. V, J and clone size reflect that table, while D and trimming were determined from the DNA. The sample records 2 million to 2.5 million clones, 90% to 96% of which are singletons. The top ten constitute approximately 0.13% of the sample.

The donors were healthy, HIV-negative adults who had no recently reported acute infections or vaccinations. All donors were Caucasian adults living in Nashville, Tennessee, USA. Magnetic negative selection was used to enrich CD4+ T cells, after which naive cells were positively selected on CD45RA and the negative fraction became the memory subset. After blood collection by leukapheresis, PBMCs were isolated using Ficoll-Histopaque density gradient centrifugation and then cryopreserved in the vapor phase of liquid nitrogen. Analytical flow cytometry was used to check the purity and quantity of every magnetically sorted T cell population. From each sorted fraction, genomic DNA was isolated and quantified by UV absorbance on a Nanodrop 2000c. This clone was observed a handful of times. Its antigen is unknown. Base qualities are not provided; no much larger clone lies one nucleotide away. Points the paper makes about the study in general: Pairwise subsampling indicated that sequencing depth was expected to affect the degree of clonotype sharing among donors. Sampling was restricted to blood, and TCR repertoires in tissues likely differ from the TCR repertoires found in blood. Clonotypes shared by all four sorted-subset donors showed higher generation probabilities than non-shared clonotypes. Roughly 5% of naive CD4, 3.5% of naive CD8, roughly 2.4% of memory CD4, and 0.35% to 0.4% of memory CD8 clonotypes were shared across a few donors. Naive subsets generally had larger estimated clonotype richness than memory subsets. Incomplete sequencing was indicated by rarefaction of sorted-subset datasets, despite the large sequencing depth. The small number of donors limited the genetic and exposure-history diversity represented.

Specimen: naive CD4+ T cells sorted from blood. Reading the label with the study, this specimen's cell subset or site is: CD45RA+ positively selected. The receptor was isolated from a man between 18 and 35 years old in good health.

CDR3 loop: CASMRQGNTGELFF. The nucleotides are TGTGCCAGTATGAGACAGGGCAACACCGGGGAGCTGTTTTTT. The V and J segments used are TRBV19 and TRBJ2-2, with 7 bases in between that match TRBD1. Its CDR3 holds 14 amino acids, cysteine through phenylalanine. Only the CDR3 portion is preserved as DNA: 42 bases, with reading frame beginning at the first base. From the germline V gene (reference sequence), CDR1 is LNHDA and CDR2 is SQIVND. V is trimmed back by 7 bases and J by 2 bases, and the junction contains 4 bases that no gene match accounts for.